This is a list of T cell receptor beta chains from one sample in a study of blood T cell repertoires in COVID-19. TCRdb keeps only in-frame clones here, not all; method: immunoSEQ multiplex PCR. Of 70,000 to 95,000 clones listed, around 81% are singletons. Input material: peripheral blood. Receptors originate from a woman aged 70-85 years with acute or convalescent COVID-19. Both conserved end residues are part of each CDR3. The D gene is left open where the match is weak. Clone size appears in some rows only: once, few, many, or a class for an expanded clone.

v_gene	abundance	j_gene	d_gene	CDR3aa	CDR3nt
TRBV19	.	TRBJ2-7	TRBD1	CASSLGQVDEQYF	TGTGCCAGTAGCCTGGGACAGGTTGACGAGCAGTACTTC
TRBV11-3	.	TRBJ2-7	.	CASSYEDYEQYF	TGTGCCAGCAGCTATGAGGATTACGAGCAGTACTTC
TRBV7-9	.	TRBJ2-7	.	CASSSQRATSYEQYF	TGTGCCAGCAGCTCACAGAGGGCAACTTCCTACGAGCAGTACTTC
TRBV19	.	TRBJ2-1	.	CASSIVGAYNEQFF	TGTGCCAGTAGTATAGTGGGCGCCTACAATGAGCAGTTCTTC
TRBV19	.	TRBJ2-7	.	CASGRGGFEQYF	TGTGCCAGTGGACGAGGGGGTTTCGAGCAGTACTTC
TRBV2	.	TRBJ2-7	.	CASTSGLYEQYF	TGTGCCAGCACGTCGGGTCTCTACGAGCAGTACTTC
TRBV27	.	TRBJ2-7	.	CASSLPNRPYEQYF	TGTGCCAGCAGTTTACCAAACAGGCCCTACGAGCAGTACTTC
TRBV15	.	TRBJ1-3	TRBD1	CATSRSSTGGSGNTIYF	TGTGCCACCAGCAGATCCTCCACAGGGGGAAGTGGAAACACCATATATTTT
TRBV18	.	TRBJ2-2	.	CASSHSGRGTGELFF	TGTGCCAGCTCACATAGCGGAAGGGGCACCGGGGAGCTGTTTTTT
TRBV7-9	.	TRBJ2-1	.	CASSLTERGYNEQFF	TGTGCCAGCAGCCTGACAGAGAGAGGATACAATGAGCAGTTCTTC
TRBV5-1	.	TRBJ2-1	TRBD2	CASSLKREGDEQFF	TGCGCCAGCAGCTTGAAGCGGGAGGGGGATGAGCAGTTCTTC
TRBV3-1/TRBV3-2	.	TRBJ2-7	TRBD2	CASSRTSGRYEQYF	TGTGCCAGCAGCCGGACTAGCGGGAGATACGAGCAGTACTTC
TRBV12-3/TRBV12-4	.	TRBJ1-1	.	CASSLQGRTEAFF	TGTGCCAGCAGTTTACAGGGGCGAACTGAAGCTTTCTTT
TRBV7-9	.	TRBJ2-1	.	CASLGGNEQFF	TGTGCCAGCTTAGGGGGTAATGAGCAGTTCTTC
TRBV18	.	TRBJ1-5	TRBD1	CASSPFGTGENQPQHF	TGTGCCAGCTCACCTTTCGGGACAGGGGAAAATCAGCCCCAGCATTTT
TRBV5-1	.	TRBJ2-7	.	CASSLEGRGYEQYF	TGCGCCAGCAGCTTGGAGGGCCGGGGCTACGAGCAGTACTTC
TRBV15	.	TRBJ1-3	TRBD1	CATSRVGTGAGNTIYF	TGTGCCACCAGCAGAGTCGGGACAGGGGCTGGAAACACCATATATTTT
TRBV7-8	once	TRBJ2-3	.	CASSSTGGRNTDTQYF	TGTGCCAGCAGCTCGACCGGGGGACGGAACACAGATACGCAGTATTTT
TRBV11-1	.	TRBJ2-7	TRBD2	CASSQREIGYEQYF	TGTGCCAGCAGCCAGCGGGAGATCGGATACGAGCAGTACTTC
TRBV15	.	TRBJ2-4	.	CATSISGQAKNIQYF	TGTGCCACCAGCATCTCAGGTCAAGCCAAAAACATTCAGTACTTC
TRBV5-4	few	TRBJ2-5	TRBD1	CASSWGRGRGHF	TGTGCCAGCAGCTGGGGTAGGGGGCGAGGGCACTTC
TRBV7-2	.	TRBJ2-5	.	CASSLGRQETQYF	TGTGCCAGCAGCTTAGGGCGGCAAGAGACCCAGTACTTC
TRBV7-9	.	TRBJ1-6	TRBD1	CASSRTGVYSPLHF	TGTGCCAGCAGCCGAACAGGGGTATACTCACCCCTCCACTTT
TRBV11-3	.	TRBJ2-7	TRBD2	CAPPGGLAYEQYF	TGTGCCCCGCCGGGAGGTCTTGCCTACGAGCAGTACTTC
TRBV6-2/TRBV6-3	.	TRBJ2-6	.	CASSRGAGANVLTF	TGTGCCAGCAGCAGGGGTGCCGGGGCCAACGTCCTGACTTTC
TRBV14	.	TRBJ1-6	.	CASSQDVHYNSPLHF	TGTGCCAGCAGCCAAGATGTACACTATAATTCACCCCTCCACTTT
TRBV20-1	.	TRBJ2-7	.	CSASVGTYLWEQYF	TGCAGTGCTAGTGTGGGGACATATTTATGGGAGCAGTACTTC
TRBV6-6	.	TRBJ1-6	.	CASSYREGDSPLHF	TGTGCCAGCAGTTACAGGGAAGGGGATTCACCCCTCCACTTT
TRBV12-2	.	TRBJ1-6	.	CASRPPAGPTANSPLHF	TGTGCAAGTCGCCCCCCGGCGGGACCTACGGCGAATTCACCCCTCCACTTT
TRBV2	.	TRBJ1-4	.	CASSEGAPRGEKLFF	TGTGCCAGCAGTGAAGGGGCACCCAGAGGGGAAAAACTGTTTTTT
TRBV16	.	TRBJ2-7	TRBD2	CASRALFGRGGYEQYF	TGTGCCAGCAGAGCTCTCTTCGGGAGGGGGGGCTACGAGCAGTACTTC
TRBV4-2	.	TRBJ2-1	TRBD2	CASSLPVKREFGEQFF	TGTGCCAGCAGCCTACCCGTGAAGCGGGAGTTTGGTGAGCAGTTCTTC
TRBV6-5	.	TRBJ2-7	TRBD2	CASTGTSGRNYEQYF	TGTGCCAGCACCGGGACTAGCGGGAGAAACTACGAGCAGTACTTC
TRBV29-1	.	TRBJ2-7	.	CSVAQSYEQYF	TGCAGCGTCGCACAGAGCTACGAGCAGTACTTC
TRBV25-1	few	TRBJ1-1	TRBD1	CASSTSRQGSTEAFF	TGTGCCAGCAGTACTTCTAGACAGGGGAGCACTGAAGCTTTCTTT
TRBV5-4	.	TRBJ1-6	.	CASSLEGLNSPLHF	TGTGCCAGCAGCTTGGAGGGGCTAAATTCACCCCTCCACTTT
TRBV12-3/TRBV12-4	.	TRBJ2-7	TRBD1	CASTGTGVYEQYF	TGTGCCAGCACCGGGACAGGGGTATACGAGCAGTACTTC
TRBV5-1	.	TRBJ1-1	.	CASTLSGTVNTEAFF	TGCGCCAGCACTCTCAGCGGTACCGTGAACACTGAAGCTTTCTTT
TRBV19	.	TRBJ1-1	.	CASSMGGGMNTEAFF	TGTGCCAGTAGTATGGGGGGAGGAATGAACACTGAAGCTTTCTTT
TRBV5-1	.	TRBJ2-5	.	CASSLERGTQETQYF	TGCGCCAGCAGCTTGGAACGTGGCACCCAAGAGACCCAGTACTTC
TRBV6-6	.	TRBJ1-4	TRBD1	CASSFGQGAQSLFF	TGTGCCAGCAGTTTCGGACAGGGGGCGCAGAGTCTGTTTTTT
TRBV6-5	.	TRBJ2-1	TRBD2	CASSFRLAGAGEQFF	TGTGCCAGCAGTTTCAGACTAGCGGGAGCGGGTGAGCAGTTCTTC
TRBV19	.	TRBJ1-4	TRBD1	CASRIGTGLYEKLFF	TGTGCCAGTAGAATTGGGACAGGATTGTATGAAAAACTGTTTTTT
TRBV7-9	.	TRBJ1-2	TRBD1	CASSSPTGRTGYGYTF	TGTGCCAGCAGCTCACCTACAGGGAGGACAGGCTATGGCTACACCTTC
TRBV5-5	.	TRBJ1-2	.	CASRTQTGNYGYTF	TGTGCCAGCAGAACCCAGACAGGAAACTATGGCTACACCTTC
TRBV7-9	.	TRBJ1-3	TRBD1	CASSRTGATRTSGNTIYF	TGTGCCAGCAGCCGGACAGGCGCCACCAGGACCTCTGGAAACACCATATATTTT
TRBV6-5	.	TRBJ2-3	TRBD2	CASKGGRQTDTQYF	TGTGCCAGCAAAGGCGGGAGGCAAACAGATACGCAGTATTTT
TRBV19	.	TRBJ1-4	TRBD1	CASHRGSWTNEKLFF	TGTGCCAGTCACAGGGGATCGTGGACTAATGAAAAACTGTTTTTT
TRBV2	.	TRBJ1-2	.	CASSDDRIYGYTF	TGTGCCAGCAGTGATGACAGGATATATGGCTACACCTTC
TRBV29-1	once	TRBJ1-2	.	CSVQKGPYYGYTF	TGCAGCGTGCAAAAGGGGCCATACTATGGCTACACCTTC
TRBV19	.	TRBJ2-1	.	CASTERAPSSYNEQFF	TGTGCCAGTACGGAGCGGGCCCCTAGCTCCTACAATGAGCAGTTCTTC